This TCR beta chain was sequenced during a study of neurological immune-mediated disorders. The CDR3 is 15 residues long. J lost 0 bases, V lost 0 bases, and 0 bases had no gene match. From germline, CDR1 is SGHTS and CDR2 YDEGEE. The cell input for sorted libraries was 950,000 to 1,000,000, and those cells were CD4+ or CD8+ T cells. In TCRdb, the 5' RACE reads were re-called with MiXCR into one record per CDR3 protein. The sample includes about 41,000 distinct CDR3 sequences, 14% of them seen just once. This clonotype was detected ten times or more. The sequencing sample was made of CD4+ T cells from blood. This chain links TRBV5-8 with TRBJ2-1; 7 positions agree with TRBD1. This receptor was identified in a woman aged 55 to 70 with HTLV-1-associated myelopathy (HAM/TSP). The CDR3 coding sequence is TGTGCCAGCAGCTTGGAGGGGGCCTCCTACAATGAGCAGTTCTTC. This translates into CASSLEGASYNEQFF.